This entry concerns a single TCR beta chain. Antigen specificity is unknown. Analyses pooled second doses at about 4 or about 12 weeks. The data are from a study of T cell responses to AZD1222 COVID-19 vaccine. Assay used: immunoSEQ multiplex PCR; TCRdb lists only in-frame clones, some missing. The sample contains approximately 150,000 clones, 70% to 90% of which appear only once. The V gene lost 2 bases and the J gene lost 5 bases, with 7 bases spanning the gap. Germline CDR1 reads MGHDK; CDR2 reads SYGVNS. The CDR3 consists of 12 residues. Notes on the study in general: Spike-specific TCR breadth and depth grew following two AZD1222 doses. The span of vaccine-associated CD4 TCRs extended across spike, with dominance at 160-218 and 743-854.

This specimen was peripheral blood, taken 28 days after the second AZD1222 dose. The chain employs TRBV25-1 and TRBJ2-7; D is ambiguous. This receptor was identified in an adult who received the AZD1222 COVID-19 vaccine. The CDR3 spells CASSERRDEQYF. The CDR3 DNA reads TGTGCCAGCAGTGAAAGAAGAGACGAGCAGTACTTC.